A selection of T cell receptor beta chains follows, all from one sample in a study of cytomegalovirus exposure and HLA in healthy donors. Clones were sequenced by immunoSEQ multiplex PCR, and TCRdb holds only the in-frame ones, with some missing. The repertoire holds 99,000 or so clones, with roughly four fifths as singletons. Sequenced sample: PBMCs. The receptors were gathered from a female donor in good health and CMV-seropositive. Each CDR3 is given with its conserved first and last residue. A D gene is named only where the DNA matches it firmly. A clone size is listed for some rows: how often the clone was seen (once, few, many), or a class if it is expanded.

clone size	V gene	J gene	D gene	CDR3 protein	CDR3 DNA
once	TRBV2	TRBJ1-2	-	CASRVQRAIYGYTF	TGTGCCAGCAGGGTACAGAGAGCAATCTATGGCTACACCTTC
few	TRBV6-5	TRBJ2-1	-	CASSYGLAPKYNEQFF	TGTGCCAGCAGTTACGGTCTAGCGCCTAAATACAATGAGCAGTTCTTC
-	TRBV6-1	TRBJ1-6	-	CASSAGPEVYNSPLHF	TGTGCCAGCAGTGCAGGGCCAGAAGTTTATAATTCACCCCTCCACTTT
few	TRBV29-1	TRBJ1-1	TRBD1	CSVDRQGWVYTEAFF	TGCAGCGTTGACCGACAGGGGTGGGTTTACACTGAAGCTTTCTTT
few	TRBV10-2	TRBJ2-2	-	CASSEVSGSTGELFF	TGCGCCAGCAGCGAGGTATCGGGGAGCACCGGGGAGCTGTTTTTT
-	TRBV5-6	TRBJ2-3	-	CASSREQGRTDTQYF	TGTGCCAGCAGCCGTGAACAGGGTCGGACAGATACGCAGTATTTT
few	TRBV6-5	TRBJ2-7	-	CASGTAGEQYF	TGTGCCAGCGGGACGGCGGGAGAGCAGTACTTC
-	TRBV6-4	TRBJ1-2	-	CASSAEANYGYTF	TGTGCCAGCAGTGCGGAGGCTAACTATGGCTACACCTTC
-	TRBV10-2	TRBJ1-6	TRBD1	CASKVGTEELSPLHF	TGCGCCAGCAAGGTAGGGACAGAGGAGCTTTCACCCCTCCACTTT
-	TRBV5-6	TRBJ1-1	TRBD1	CASSWGTGGFSRAFF	TGTGCCAGCAGCTGGGGGACAGGGGGCTTTAGTAGGGCTTTCTTT
-	TRBV29-1	TRBJ1-2	TRBD1	CSVITGETNYGYPF	TGCAGCGTCATAACAGGGGAGACTAACTATGGCTACCCCTTC
-	TRBV29-1	TRBJ2-7	TRBD1	CSVEKGTGGVYEQYF	TGCAGCGTTGAAAAAGGGACAGGGGGAGTCTACGAGCAGTACTTC
-	TRBV5-1	TRBJ1-1	-	CASSLGGNSGNTEAFF	TGCGCCAGCAGCTTGGGGGGCAACTCGGGGAACACTGAAGCTTTCTTT
few	TRBV28	TRBJ2-1	TRBD1	CASSPGGTGSYNEQFF	TGTGCCAGCAGCCCCGGCGGGACAGGTAGTTACAATGAGCAGTTCTTC
-	TRBV7-2	TRBJ2-7	-	CASSHSSASYEQYF	TGTGCCAGCAGCCATTCTAGCGCCTCCTACGAGCAGTACTTC
once	TRBV27	TRBJ2-6	TRBD2	CASSWTSGITGANVLTF	TGTGCCAGCAGTTGGACTAGCGGGATCACTGGGGCCAACGTCCTGACTTTC
-	TRBV6-5	TRBJ1-1	-	CASSLLGGTEAFF	TGTGCCAGCAGTTTACTGGGGGGCACTGAAGCTTTCTTT
-	TRBV2	TRBJ1-6	TRBD1	CASSPGQGLSPLHF	TGTGCCAGCAGTCCGGGACAGGGGCTTTCACCCCTCCACTTT
-	TRBV7-2	TRBJ2-7	TRBD1	CASSFFGQGTSYEQYF	TGTGCCAGCAGCTTTTTCGGACAGGGAACTTCCTACGAGCAGTACTTC
-	TRBV30	TRBJ2-1	-	CAWTGFSSYNEQFF	TGTGCCTGGACCGGGTTCAGCTCCTACAATGAGCAGTTCTTC
-	TRBV6-5	TRBJ1-4	TRBD1	CASSYDRATNEKLFF	TGTGCCAGCAGTTACGACAGGGCAACTAATGAAAAACTGTTTTTT
-	TRBV2	TRBJ1-5	-	CASRVGQLNQPQHF	TGTGCCAGCCGGGTGGGGCAGCTCAATCAGCCCCAGCATTTT
-	TRBV6-5	TRBJ1-2	-	CASSYFQGNYGYTF	TGTGCCAGCAGTTACTTCCAGGGAAACTATGGCTACACCTTC
-	TRBV28	TRBJ1-2	TRBD1	CASSLKDRGTANYGYTF	TGTGCCAGCAGTTTAAAAGACAGGGGGACCGCTAACTATGGCTACACCTTC
-	TRBV6-6	TRBJ2-4	-	CASSLNSLSGNIQYF	TGTGCCAGCAGTTTGAACTCCCTCTCGGGAAACATTCAGTACTTC
-	TRBV10-1	TRBJ2-7	-	CASSESAAYEQYF	TGCGCCAGCAGTGAATCGGCGGCCTACGAGCAGTACTTC
-	TRBV4-1	TRBJ1-2	-	CASSYSYGYTF	TGCGCCAGCAGCTACAGCTATGGCTACACCTTC
-	TRBV6-6	TRBJ1-5	-	CASTPKGNQPQHF	TGTGCCAGCACCCCAAAGGGGAATCAGCCCCAGCATTTT
-	TRBV10-3	TRBJ1-2	-	CAISESQGFSGYTF	TGTGCCATCAGTGAGTCCCAGGGATTCTCTGGCTACACCTTC
once	TRBV7-9	TRBJ2-7	-	CASSLAAPIYEQYF	TGTGCCAGCAGCTTAGCGGCTCCCATATACGAGCAGTACTTC
-	TRBV19	TRBJ1-5	-	CASAQYSNQPQHF	TGTGCCAGTGCACAGTATAGCAATCAGCCCCAGCATTTT
-	TRBV5-1	TRBJ1-3	-	CASSLDFSGNTIYF	TGCGCCAGCAGCTTGGACTTCTCTGGAAACACCATATATTTT
-	TRBV2	TRBJ2-1	TRBD2	CASSETLKGRGAYNEQFF	TGTGCCAGCAGTGAAACCCTGAAAGGGCGGGGGGCGTACAATGAGCAGTTCTTC
-	TRBV19	TRBJ1-1	-	CASSTRRSTEAFF	TGTGCCAGTAGTACACGGAGGAGCACTGAAGCTTTCTTT
few	TRBV6-5	TRBJ1-2	-	CASRETANYGYTF	TGTGCCAGCAGGGAAACAGCAAACTATGGCTACACCTTC
-	TRBV15	TRBJ1-4	-	CATSRDNRDNEKLFF	TGTGCCACCAGCAGAGATAACAGGGATAATGAAAAACTGTTTTTT
-	TRBV29-1	TRBJ2-7	-	CSVTQGLYEQYF	TGCAGCGTTACACAGGGCCTCTACGAGCAGTACTTC
once	TRBV4-1	TRBJ1-2	TRBD1	CASSHLGGGQNYGYTF	TGCGCCAGCAGCCACCTCGGGGGGGGACAGAACTATGGCTACACCTTC
-	TRBV11-2	TRBJ1-1	-	CASSFPYGNTEAFF	TGTGCCAGCAGCTTTCCCTATGGGAACACTGAAGCTTTCTTT
-	TRBV5-1	TRBJ2-5	-	CASRLVGETQYF	TGCGCCAGCAGGCTAGTGGGAGAGACCCAGTACTTC
-	TRBV5-1	TRBJ2-2	TRBD2	CASSLEVAGRNTGELFF	TGCGCCAGCAGCTTGGAGGTAGCGGGACGGAACACCGGGGAGCTGTTTTTT
once	TRBV5-6	TRBJ2-7	TRBD2	CASSLAGGRAYEQYF	TGTGCCAGCAGCTTGGCCGGCGGGAGGGCCTACGAGCAGTACTTC
-	TRBV28	TRBJ2-1	-	CASLGTYTYNEQFF	TGTGCCAGCCTGGGCACCTATACCTACAATGAGCAGTTCTTC
-	TRBV5-4	TRBJ2-3	TRBD2	CASSLRRGGTDTQYF	TGTGCCAGCAGCTTGAGGCGGGGGGGGACGGATACGCAGTATTTT
-	TRBV6-5	TRBJ2-2	TRBD2	CASRTAGVSGELFF	TGTGCCAGCAGAACAGCGGGAGTCTCCGGGGAGCTGTTTTTT
-	TRBV10-2	TRBJ2-5	TRBD2	CASSPGLAPGETQYF	TGCGCCAGCAGTCCCGGACTAGCACCGGGGGAGACCCAGTACTTC
-	TRBV9	TRBJ2-1	TRBD2	CASSLSGTDNEQFF	TGTGCCAGCAGCTTAAGCGGGACGGATAATGAGCAGTTCTTC
-	TRBV7-8	TRBJ2-7	TRBD2	CASSLTSGSSYEQYF	TGTGCCAGCAGCCTCACTAGCGGAAGCTCCTACGAGCAGTACTTC